Here is one TCR beta chain with its context. The RNA, 0.5 to 1 ug, was put through reverse transcription using random hexamers. Amplification of TCR beta CDR3 spanned 54 Vbeta and 13 Jbeta via immunoSEQ multiplex PCR. TCRdb fed the immunoSEQ multiplex PCR reads into MiXCR, producing one record per CDR3 protein. The table has about 300,000 distinct CDR3 sequences, 65% to 90% seen once; the top ten hold roughly 0.21%. CD8+ and CD4+ T cells from blood underwent TCR beta sequencing. The data were taken from a study of CD8 T cells in Susac syndrome. What was sequenced was CD8+ T cells from PBMCs. The source is a human donor with multiple sclerosis.

CDR3 loop: CASSVGNTDTQYF. CDR3 bases: TGTGCCAGCAGTGTAGGGAACACAGATACGCAGTATTTT. The gene calls are TRBV12-3 or TRBV12-4 and TRBJ2-3, with D unresolved. This CDR3 has 13 amino acids. V lost 5 bases, J lost 2 bases, and 8 bases lay in between.